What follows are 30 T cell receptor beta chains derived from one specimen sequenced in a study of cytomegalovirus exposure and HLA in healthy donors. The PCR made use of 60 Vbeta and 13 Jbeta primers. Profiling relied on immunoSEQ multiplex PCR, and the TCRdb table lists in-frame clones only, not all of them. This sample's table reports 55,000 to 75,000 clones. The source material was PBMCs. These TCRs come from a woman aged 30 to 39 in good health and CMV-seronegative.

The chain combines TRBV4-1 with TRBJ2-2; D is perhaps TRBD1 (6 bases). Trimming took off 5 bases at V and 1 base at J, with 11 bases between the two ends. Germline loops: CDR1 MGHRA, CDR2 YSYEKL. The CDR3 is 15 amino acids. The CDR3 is CASSYGQRNTGELFF. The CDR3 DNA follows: TGCGCCAGCAGCTACGGACAGAGGAACACCGGGGAGCTGTTTTTT.

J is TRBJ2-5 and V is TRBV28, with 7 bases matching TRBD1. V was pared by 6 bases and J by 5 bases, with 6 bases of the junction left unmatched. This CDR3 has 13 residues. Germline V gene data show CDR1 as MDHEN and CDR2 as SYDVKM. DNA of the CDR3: TGTGCCAGCAGCACCGGACAGGTGGAGACCCAGTACTTC. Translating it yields CASSTGQVETQYF.

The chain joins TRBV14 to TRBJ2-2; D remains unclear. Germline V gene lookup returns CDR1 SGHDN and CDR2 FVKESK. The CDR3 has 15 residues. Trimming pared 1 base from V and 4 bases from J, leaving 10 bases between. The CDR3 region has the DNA TGTGCCAGCAGCCAAGTCGGGTACCTCACCGGGGAGCTGTTTTTT. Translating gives CASSQVGYLTGELFF.

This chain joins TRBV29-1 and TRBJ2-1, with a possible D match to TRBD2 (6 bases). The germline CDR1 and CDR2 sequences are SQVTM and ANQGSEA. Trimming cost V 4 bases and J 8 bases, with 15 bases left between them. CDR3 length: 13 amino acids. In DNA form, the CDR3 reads TGCAGCGTTGTGCTAGCGAGGGAGGATGAGCAGTTCTTC. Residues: CSVVLAREDEQFF.

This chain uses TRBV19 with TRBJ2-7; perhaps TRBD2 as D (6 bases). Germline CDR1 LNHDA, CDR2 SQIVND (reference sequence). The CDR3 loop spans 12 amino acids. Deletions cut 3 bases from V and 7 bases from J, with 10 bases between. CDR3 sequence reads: CASSMVRGEQYF. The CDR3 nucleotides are TGTGCCAGTAGTATGGTCCGGGGGGAGCAGTACTTC.

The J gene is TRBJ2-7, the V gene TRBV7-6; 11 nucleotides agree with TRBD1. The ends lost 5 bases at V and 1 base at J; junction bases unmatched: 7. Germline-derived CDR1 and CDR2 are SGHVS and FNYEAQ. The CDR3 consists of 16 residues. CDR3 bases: TGTGCCAGCAGCAAAGCCGGGACAGGGGGATCCTACGAGCAGTACTTC. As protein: CASSKAGTGGSYEQYF.

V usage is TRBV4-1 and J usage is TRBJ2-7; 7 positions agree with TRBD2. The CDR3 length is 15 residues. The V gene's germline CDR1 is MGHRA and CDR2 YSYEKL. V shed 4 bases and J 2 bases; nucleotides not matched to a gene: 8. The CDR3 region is CASSRSAGAAYEQYF. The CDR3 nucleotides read TGCGCCAGCAGCCGCTCGGCGGGAGCTGCCTACGAGCAGTACTTC.

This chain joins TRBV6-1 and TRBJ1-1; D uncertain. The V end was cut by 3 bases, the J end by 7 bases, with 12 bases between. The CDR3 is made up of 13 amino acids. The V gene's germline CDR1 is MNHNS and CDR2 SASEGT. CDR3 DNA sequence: TGTGCCAGCAGTGACGACGGACTCCATGAAGCTTTCTTT. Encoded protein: CASSDDGLHEAFF.

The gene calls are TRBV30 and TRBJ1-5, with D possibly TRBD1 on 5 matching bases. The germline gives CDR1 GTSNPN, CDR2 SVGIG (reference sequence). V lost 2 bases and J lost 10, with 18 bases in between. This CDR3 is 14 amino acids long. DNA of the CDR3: TGTGCCTGGAGTACCGACAGAATACGTACTCCCCAGCATTTT. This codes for CAWSTDRIRTPQHF.

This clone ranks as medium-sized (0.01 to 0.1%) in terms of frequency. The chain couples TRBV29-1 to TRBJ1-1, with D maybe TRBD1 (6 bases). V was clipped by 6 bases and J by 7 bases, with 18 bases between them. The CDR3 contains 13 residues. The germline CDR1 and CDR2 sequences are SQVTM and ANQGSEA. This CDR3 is CSVSLQGTIEAFF. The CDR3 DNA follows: TGCAGCGTCTCCCTACAGGGTACGATTGAAGCTTTCTTT.

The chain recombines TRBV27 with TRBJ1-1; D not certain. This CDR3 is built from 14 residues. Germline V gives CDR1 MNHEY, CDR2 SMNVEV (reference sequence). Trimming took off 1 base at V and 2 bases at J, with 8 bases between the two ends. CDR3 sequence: CASSLYSTNTEAFF. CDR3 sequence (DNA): TGTGCCAGCAGTTTATATTCCACTAACACTGAAGCTTTCTTT.

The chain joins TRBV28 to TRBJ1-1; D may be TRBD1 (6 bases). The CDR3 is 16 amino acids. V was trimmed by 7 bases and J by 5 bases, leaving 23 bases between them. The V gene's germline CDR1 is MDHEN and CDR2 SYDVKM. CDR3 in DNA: TGTGCCAGCATACTGGGGGGGGCCTTGGGTTGGACTGAAGCTTTCTTT. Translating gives CASILGGALGWTEAFF.

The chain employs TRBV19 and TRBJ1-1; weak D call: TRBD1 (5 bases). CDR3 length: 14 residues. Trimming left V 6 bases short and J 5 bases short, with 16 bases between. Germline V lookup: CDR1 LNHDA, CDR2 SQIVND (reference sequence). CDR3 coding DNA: TGTGCCAGTAGATTGACAGCGGGGAGGACTGAAGCTTTCTTT. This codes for CASRLTAGRTEAFF.

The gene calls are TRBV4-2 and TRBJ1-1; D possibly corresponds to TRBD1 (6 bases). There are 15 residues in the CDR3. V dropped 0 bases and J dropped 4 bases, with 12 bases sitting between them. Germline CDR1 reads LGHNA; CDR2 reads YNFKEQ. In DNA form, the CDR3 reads TGTGCCAGCAGCCAAGATAGTCAGGGGAGCACTGAAGCTTTCTTT. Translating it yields CASSQDSQGSTEAFF.

In DNA form, the CDR3 reads TGTGCCAGCAGCACCTACAGGGGCGAGGGTGAAAAACTGTTTTTT. The encoded protein is CASSTYRGEGEKLFF. The chain couples TRBV9 to TRBJ1-4; 7 nucleotides match TRBD1. With V trimmed by 4 bases and J by 7 bases, 10 bases remained unmatched. The CDR3 sequence is 15 residues long. CDR1 is SGDLS, CDR2 YYNGEE, per germline.

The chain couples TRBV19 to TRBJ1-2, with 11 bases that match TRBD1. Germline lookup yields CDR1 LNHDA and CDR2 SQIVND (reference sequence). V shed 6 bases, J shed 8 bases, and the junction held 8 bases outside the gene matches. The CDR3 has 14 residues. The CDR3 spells CASRDRDRGLGYTF. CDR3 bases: TGTGCCAGTAGAGACCGGGACAGGGGGTTAGGCTACACCTTC.

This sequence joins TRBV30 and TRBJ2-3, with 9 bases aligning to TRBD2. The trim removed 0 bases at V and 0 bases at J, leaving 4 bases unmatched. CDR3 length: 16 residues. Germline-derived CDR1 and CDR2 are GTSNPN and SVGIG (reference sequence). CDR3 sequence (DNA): TGTGCCTGGAGTGTAGGGCTAGCGGGAAGCACAGATACGCAGTATTTT. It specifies CAWSVGLAGSTDTQYF.

The CDR3 coding sequence is TGTGCCAGCAGACAAACCGGGACTAGCGGACTCGAGCAGTACTTC. Its translation is CASRQTGTSGLEQYF. The rearrangement uses TRBV28 and TRBJ2-7, with 11 bases aligning to TRBD2. The length of the CDR3 is 15 residues. V shed 6 bases and J 6 bases; nucleotides not matched to a gene: 10. Germline CDR1 reads MDHEN; CDR2 reads SYDVKM.

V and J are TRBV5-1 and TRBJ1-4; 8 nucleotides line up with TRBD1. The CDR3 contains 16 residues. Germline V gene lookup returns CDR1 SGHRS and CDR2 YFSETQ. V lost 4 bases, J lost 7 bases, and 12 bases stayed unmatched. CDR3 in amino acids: CASSPGTGGIGEKLFF. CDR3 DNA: TGCGCCAGCAGCCCCGGGACAGGAGGAATAGGTGAAAAACTGTTTTTT.

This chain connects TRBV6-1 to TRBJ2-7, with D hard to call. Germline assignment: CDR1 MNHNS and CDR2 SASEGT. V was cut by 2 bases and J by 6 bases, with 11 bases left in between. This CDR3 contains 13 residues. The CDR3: CASSERALFEQYF. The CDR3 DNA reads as TGTGCCAGCAGTGAACGAGCCCTCTTCGAGCAGTACTTC.

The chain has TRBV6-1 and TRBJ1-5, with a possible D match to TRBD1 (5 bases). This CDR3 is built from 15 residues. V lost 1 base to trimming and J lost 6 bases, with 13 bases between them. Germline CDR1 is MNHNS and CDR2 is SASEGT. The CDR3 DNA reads TGTGCCAGCAGTGAAGAGACCAGCGGGGGTCAGCCCCAGCATTTT. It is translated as CASSEETSGGQPQHF.

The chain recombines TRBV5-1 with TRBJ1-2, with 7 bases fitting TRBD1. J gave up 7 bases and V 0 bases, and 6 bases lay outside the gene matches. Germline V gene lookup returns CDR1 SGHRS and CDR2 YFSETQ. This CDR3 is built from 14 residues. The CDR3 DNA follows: TGCGCCAGCAGCTTGGTTGAGGGGGCGAGTGGCTACACCTTC. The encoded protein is CASSLVEGASGYTF.

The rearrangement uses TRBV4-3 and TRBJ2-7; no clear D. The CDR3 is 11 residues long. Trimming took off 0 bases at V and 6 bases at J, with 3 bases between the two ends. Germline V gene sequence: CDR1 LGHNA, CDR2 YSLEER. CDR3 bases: TGCGCCAGCAGCCAAGATAGCGAGCAGTACTTC. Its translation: CASSQDSEQYF.

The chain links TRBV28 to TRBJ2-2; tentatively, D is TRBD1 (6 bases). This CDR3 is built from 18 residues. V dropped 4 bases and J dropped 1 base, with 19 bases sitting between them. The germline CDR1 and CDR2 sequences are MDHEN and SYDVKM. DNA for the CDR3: TGTGCCAGCAGTTGGCCCCTTGGGGGCGCGATGAACACCGGGGAGCTGTTTTTT. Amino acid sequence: CASSWPLGGAMNTGELFF.

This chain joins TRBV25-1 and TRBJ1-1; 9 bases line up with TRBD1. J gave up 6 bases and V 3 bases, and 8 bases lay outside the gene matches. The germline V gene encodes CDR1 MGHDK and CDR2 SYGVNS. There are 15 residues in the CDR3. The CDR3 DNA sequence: TGTGCCAGCAGTGACCCGGGACAGGGAATCGCTGAAGCTTTCTTT. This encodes CASSDPGQGIAEAFF.

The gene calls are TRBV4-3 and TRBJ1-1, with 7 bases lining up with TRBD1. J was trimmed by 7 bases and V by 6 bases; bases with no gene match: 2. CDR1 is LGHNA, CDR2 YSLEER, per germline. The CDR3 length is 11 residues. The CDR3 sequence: CASSSGGEAFF. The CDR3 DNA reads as TGCGCCAGCAGTTCAGGGGGTGAAGCTTTCTTT.

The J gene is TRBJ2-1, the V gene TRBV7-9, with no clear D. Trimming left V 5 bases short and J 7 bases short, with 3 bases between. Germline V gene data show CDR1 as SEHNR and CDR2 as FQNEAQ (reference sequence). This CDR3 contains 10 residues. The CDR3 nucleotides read TGTGCCAGCAGCCCTAATGAGCAGTTCTTC. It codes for CASSPNEQFF.

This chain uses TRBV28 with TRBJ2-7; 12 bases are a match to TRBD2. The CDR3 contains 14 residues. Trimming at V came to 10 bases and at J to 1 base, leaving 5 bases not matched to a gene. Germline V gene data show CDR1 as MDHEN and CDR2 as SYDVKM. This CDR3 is CATLGLAGSYEQYF. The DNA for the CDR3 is TGTGCCACCCTAGGACTAGCGGGGTCCTACGAGCAGTACTTC.

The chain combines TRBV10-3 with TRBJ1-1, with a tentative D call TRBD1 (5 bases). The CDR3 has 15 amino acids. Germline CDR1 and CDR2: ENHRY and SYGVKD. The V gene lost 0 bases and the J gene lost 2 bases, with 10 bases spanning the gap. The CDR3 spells CAISESTTVNTEAFF. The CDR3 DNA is TGTGCCATCAGTGAGTCGACGACAGTAAACACTGAAGCTTTCTTT.

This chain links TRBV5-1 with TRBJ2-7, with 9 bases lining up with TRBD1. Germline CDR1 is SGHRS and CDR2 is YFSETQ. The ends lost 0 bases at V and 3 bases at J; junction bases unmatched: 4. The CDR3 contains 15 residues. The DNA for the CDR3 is TGCGCCAGCAGCTTGGCCGACAGGGGGGGCTACGAGCAGTACTTC. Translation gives CASSLADRGGYEQYF.